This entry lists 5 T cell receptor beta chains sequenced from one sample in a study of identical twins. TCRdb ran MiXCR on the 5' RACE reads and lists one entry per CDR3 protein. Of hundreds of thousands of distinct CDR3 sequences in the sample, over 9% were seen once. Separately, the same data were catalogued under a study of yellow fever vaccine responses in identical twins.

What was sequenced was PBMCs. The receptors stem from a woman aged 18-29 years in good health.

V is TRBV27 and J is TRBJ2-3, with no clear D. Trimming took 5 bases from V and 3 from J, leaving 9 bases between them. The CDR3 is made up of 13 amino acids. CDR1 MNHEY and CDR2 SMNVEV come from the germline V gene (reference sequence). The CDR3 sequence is CASSGSRTDTQYF. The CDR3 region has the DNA TGTGCCAGCAGTGGGTCTAGGACAGATACGCAGTATTTT.

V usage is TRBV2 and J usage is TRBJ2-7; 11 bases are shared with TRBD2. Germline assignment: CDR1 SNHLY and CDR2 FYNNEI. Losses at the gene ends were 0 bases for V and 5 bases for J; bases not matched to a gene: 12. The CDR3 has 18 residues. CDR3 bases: TGTGCCAGCAGTGAAGCGCTTTTTAGCGGGGGGGCAGGGGACGAGCAGTACGTC. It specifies CASSEALFSGGAGDEQYV.

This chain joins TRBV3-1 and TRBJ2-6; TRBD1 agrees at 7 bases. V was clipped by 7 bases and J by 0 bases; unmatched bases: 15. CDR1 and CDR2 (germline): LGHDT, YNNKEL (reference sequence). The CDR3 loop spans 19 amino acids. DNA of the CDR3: TGTGCCAGCACAAGTTCTGAGGACAGGTACATCTCTGGGGCCAACGTCCTGACTTTC. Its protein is CASTSSEDRYISGANVLTF.

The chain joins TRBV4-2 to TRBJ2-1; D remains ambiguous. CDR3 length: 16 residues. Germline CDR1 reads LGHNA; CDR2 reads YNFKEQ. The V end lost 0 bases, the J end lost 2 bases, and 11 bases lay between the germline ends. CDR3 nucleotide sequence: TGTGCCAGCAGCCAAGATGGGTCGGTACCCTACAATGAGCAGTTCTTC. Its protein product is CASSQDGSVPYNEQFF.

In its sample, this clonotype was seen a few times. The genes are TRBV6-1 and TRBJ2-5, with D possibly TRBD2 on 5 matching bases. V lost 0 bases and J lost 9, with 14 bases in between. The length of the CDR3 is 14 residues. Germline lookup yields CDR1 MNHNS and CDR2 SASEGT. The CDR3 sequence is CASSEASDPTSQYF. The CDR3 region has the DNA TGTGCCAGCAGTGAAGCTAGCGACCCCACTTCCCAGTACTTC.